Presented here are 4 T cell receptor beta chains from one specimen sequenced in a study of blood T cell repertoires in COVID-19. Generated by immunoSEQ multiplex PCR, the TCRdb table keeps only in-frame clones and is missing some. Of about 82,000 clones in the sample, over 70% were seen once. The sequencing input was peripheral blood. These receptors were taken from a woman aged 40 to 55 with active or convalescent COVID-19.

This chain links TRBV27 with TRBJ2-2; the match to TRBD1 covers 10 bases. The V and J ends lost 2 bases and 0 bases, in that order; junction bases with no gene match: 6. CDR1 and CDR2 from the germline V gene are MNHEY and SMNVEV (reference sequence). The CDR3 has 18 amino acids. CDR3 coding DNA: TGTGCCAGCAGTTTAAAGGACAGGGGGTTCGCGAACACCGGGGAGCTGTTTTTT. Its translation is CASSLKDRGFANTGELFF.

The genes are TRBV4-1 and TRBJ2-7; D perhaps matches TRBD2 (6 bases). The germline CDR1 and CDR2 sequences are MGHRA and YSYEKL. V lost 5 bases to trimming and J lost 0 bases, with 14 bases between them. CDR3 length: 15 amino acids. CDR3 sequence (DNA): TGCGCCAGCAGCGAGGGACTGCTGAGCTCCTACGAGCAGTACTTC. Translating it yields CASSEGLLSSYEQYF.

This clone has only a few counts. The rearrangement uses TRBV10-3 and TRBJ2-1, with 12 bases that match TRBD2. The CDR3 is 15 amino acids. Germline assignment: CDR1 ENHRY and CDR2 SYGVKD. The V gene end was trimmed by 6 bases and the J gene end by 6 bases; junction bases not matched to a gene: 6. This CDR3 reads CAISTTSGSSNEQFF. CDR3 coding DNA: TGTGCCATCAGCACGACTAGCGGGAGTTCCAATGAGCAGTTCTTC.

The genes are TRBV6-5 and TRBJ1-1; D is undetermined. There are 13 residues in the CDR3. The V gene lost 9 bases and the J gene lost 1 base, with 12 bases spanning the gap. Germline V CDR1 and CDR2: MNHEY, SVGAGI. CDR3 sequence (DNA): TGTGCCAGTTATACAGTTAAGAACACTGAAGCTTTCTTT. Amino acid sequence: CASYTVKNTEAFF.